This paragraph reports one T cell receptor beta chain. The CDR3 is 17 residues long. Trimming shortened V by 2 bases and J by 2 bases, and 17 bases separated the two germline ends. The germline V gene has CDR1 SGHTA and CDR2 FQGNSA. The data originate from a study of blood T cell repertoires in COVID-19. Clones were read by immunoSEQ multiplex PCR, and TCRdb kept only the in-frame ones, dropping some. This table has some 200,000 clones, about four fifths appearing once. Followed longitudinally, the Seattle patients had been enrolled during active infection. The sequenced sample consisted of peripheral blood. The chain is built from TRBV7-2 and TRBJ2-3, with D maybe TRBD2 (6 bases). This TCR derives from a woman aged 80 or over with COVID-19, enrolled during active disease. The CDR3 DNA is TGTGCCAGCAGCTTACGTTTCCCGAGGCGGGACACAGATACGCAGTATTTT. Translating gives CASSLRFPRRDTDTQYF. The entire variable domain, with the rest obtained from reference TRBV7-2 and TRBJ2-3, is as follows: GAGVSQSPSNKVTEKGKDVELRCDPISGHTALYWYRQSLGQGLEFLIYFQGNSAPDKSGLPSDRFSAERTGGSVSTLTIQRTQQEDSAVYLCASSLRFPRRDTDTQYFGPGTRLTVL.